This record covers a single TCR beta chain. This clone occurred a few times. Its binding antigen is unknown. The record has no base qualities; no much larger clone is one base away. Including the terminal cysteine and phenylalanine, the CDR3 comprises 16 residues. Only the CDR3 region is kept as DNA, spanning 48 bases read in frame from base 1. In the germline V gene (reference sequence), CDR1 corresponds to PRHDT and CDR2 to FYEKMQ. V is pared back by 2 bases and J by 2 bases, with 15 bases lying between the germline termini. The sample's time point, from its label and the paper: baseline before first vaccination. The vaccinee samples were drawn from two UK trials, COV001 and COV002, one of which was a single-blind randomized controlled phase 2/3 trial testing AZD1222 (ChAdOx1 nCoV-19) in healthy adults. Trial participant PBMC samples were collected at day 0 and day 28 after the second dose for TCRbeta chain sequencing.

The data were obtained in a study of T cell responses to AZD1222 COVID-19 vaccine (dated by TCRdb to the early 2020s). For the wider study: AZD1222 recipients given second doses at about 4 weeks or at about 12 weeks were pooled, since spike-specific TCR depth and breadth were not found to differ between the two schedules. TCR sequencing was performed for 230 to 250 trial participants, of whom some 200 were given two doses of AZD1222 and around 25 were given two doses of MenACWY control vaccine. Trial participants were enrolled into age subgroups of 18-55, 56-69 and 70-plus years, which contained approximately 150, 30 and 60 TCR-sequenced participants, respectively. Summary of the overall study and its limitations: CD4 TCRs associated with the vaccine covered the entire spike protein, and the dominant responses were in regions 160-218 and 743-854. Most participants were white British and females outnumbered males, and the authors suggested that clonal diversity may have been underestimated. The 56-69-year group was small, and its depth increase did not reach significance, likely because of low power. A significant rise in spike-specific TCR breadth and depth was observed after two AZD1222 doses relative to day 0 and relative to MenACWY recipients. Conclusions about previously exposed vaccinees were limited because only six AZD1222 recipients were SARS-CoV-2 seropositive at baseline. Nearly half of unique spike-specific TCRs reportedly recognized epitopes outside regions mutated in the B.1.351 and B.1.1.7 variants. Because no day 14 peak-response samples were available, the repertoires could be characterized only after the peak T cell response.

The CDR3 regions of human TCRbeta chains were analyzed by immunosequencing. Per the authors' processing: TCRs in the repertoires were matched against a reference library of SARS-CoV-2-specific TCRs that had been generated with the MIRA antigen-specificity platform. Breadth was defined as the fraction of unique TCRs that were SARS-CoV-2-associated, and depth was defined as the fraction of total T cells that were SARS-CoV-2-associated. Using the MIRA data, each spike-specific TCR was assigned both to the spike region to which the TCR was reactive and to a CD4 or CD8 class. Log10-transformed breadth and depth values were compared by one-way ANOVA with Sidak's multiple comparisons tests. In TCRdb, the immuneACCESS table is reduced to in-frame sequences with V and J assigned. These tables do not hold every clone; where another copy was compared, an unresolved V gene accounts for under half, and the others remain unexplained. That table is the source of V, J and clone size, and D and trimming were worked out from the DNA. In this sample the table shows over 70,000 clones, 85% of which occur a single time. Around 21% of the sample comes from the top ten.

This TCR was sampled from an adult in good health. The specimen comprised peripheral blood, sampled on day 0 of AZD1222 vaccination. The sequence links TRBV13 to TRBJ1-1, with the identity of the D gene unclear. The sequenced DNA is TGTGCCAGCAGCTTAAGGCAGACTCGAGGAAACACTGAAGCTTTCTTT. This encodes CASSLRQTRGNTEAFF.